One and the same sample provided the 3 T cell receptor beta chains below, sequenced in a study of resident and recirculating memory T cells in vitiligo. Clones were sequenced by immunoSEQ multiplex PCR, and TCRdb holds only the in-frame ones, with some missing. The data hold some 70,000 clones, with about 89% observed a single time. Sequencing input: blood. The receptors were gathered from a male donor with vitiligo.

The chain links TRBV30 to TRBJ1-1, with 9 bases matching TRBD1. The CDR3 runs to 16 residues. The V gene end was trimmed by 2 bases and the J gene end by 6 bases; junction bases not matched to a gene: 13. Germline V gene lookup returns CDR1 GTSNPN and CDR2 SVGIG (reference sequence). For the CDR3, the DNA is TGTGCCTGGAGTCAGGGGACAGGGTGGAGTTCGGCTGAAGCTTTCTTT. It yields the protein CAWSQGTGWSSAEAFF.

This clone was seen just once. This chain joins TRBV19 and TRBJ1-1, with TRBD1 as a possible D gene (5 bases). Germline CDR1 LNHDA, CDR2 SQIVND (reference sequence). The CDR3 is 13 amino acids. The ends were cut back, 8 bases at V and 0 bases at J, with 10 bases in the middle. CDR3 amino acids: CASGRGLNTEAFF. The CDR3, as DNA: TGTGCCAGTGGGCGGGGGTTGAACACTGAAGCTTTCTTT.

The J gene is TRBJ2-7, the V gene TRBV7-2, with 8 bases fitting TRBD2. Germline V CDR1 and CDR2: SGHTA, FQGNSA. J lost 2 bases, V lost 5 bases, and 5 bases had no gene match. CDR3 size: 14 residues. For the CDR3, the DNA is TGTGCCAGCAGCCGTACTAGCGGCGCCTACGAGCAGTACTTC. It yields the protein CASSRTSGAYEQYF.